This entry concerns a single TCR beta chain. Other nucleotide sequences from this sample produce the same CDR3. The CDR3 contains 12 residues. The V gene's germline CDR1 is SQVTM and CDR2 ANQGSEA. Trimming took 1 base from V and 2 from J, leaving 5 bases between them. Method: immunoSEQ multiplex PCR; TCRdb's copy keeps in-frame clones and lacks some. The sample yields 220,000 or so clones, around 83% seen once. This record comes from a study of blood T cell repertoires in COVID-19. The material sequenced was peripheral blood. This chain uses TRBV29-1 with TRBJ2-5; D is perhaps TRBD1 (5 bases). This receptor was identified in a woman aged 50 to 60 with COVID-19, enrolled during active disease. DNA of the CDR3: TGCAGCGTTGAAGGACAGCAAGAGACCCAGTACTTC. Encoded protein: CSVEGQQETQYF.